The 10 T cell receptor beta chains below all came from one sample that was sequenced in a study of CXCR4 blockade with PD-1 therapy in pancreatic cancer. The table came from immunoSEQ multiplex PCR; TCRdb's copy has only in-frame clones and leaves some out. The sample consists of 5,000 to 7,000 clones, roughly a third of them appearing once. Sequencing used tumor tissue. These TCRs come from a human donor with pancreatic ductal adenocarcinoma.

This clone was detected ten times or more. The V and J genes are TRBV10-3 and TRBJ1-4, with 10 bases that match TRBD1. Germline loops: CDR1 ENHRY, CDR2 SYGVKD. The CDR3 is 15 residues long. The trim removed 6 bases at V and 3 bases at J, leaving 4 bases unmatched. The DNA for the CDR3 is TGTGCCATCAGGGAGGGGACAGGGGCTAATGAAAAACTGTTTTTT. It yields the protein CAIREGTGANEKLFF.

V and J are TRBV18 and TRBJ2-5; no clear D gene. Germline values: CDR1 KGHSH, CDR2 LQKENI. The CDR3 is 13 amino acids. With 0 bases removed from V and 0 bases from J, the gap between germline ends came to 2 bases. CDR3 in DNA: TGTGCCAGCTCACCACCGAACCAAGAGACCCAGTACTTC. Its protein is CASSPPNQETQYF.

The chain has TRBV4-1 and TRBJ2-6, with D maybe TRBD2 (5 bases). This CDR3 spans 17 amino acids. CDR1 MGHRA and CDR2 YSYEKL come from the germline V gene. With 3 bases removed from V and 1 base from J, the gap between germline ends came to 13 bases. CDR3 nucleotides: TGCGCCAGCAGCCACAATTCAGGAGGATCTGGGGCCAACGTCCTGACTTTC. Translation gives CASSHNSGGSGANVLTF.

CDR3 amino acids: CATSRGTGLNTEAFF. The CDR3 DNA is TGTGCCACCAGCAGAGGAACAGGGTTGAACACTGAAGCTTTCTTT. The chain links TRBV15 to TRBJ1-1; TRBD1 is a possible D gene (6 bases). Germline loops: CDR1 LNHNV, CDR2 YYDKDF (reference sequence). The CDR3 spans 15 residues. The V gene lost 1 base and the J gene lost 0 bases, with 9 bases spanning the gap.

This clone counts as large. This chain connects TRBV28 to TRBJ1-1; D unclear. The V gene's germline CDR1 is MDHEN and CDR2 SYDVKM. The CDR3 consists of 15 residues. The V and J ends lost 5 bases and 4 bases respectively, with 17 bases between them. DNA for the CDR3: TGTGCCAGCAGTCCGTGGACGTCCGGGAGCACTGAAGCTTTCTTT. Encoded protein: CASSPWTSGSTEAFF.

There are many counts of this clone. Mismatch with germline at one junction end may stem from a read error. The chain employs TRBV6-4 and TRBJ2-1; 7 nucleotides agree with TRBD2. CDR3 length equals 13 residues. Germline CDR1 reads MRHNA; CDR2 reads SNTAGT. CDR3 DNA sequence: TGTGCTAGCAGTGACGGGACTAACAATGAGCAGTTCTTC. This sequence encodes CASSDGTNNEQFF.

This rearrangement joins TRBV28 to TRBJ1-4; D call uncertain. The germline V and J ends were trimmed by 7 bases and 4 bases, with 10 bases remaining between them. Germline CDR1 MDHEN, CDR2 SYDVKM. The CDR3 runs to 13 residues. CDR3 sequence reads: CASTRPFNEKLFF. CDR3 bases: TGTGCCAGCACCCGCCCTTTTAATGAAAAACTGTTTTTT.

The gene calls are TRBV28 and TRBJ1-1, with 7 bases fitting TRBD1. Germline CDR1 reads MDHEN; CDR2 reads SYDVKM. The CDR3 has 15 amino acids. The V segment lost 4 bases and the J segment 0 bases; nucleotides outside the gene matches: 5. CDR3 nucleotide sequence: TGTGCCAGCAGTTCAACAGGGGCCATGAACACTGAAGCTTTCTTT. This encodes CASSSTGAMNTEAFF.

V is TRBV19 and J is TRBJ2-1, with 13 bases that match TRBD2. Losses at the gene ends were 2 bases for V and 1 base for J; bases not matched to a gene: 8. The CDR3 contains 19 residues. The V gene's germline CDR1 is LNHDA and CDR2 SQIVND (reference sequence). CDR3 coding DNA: TGTGCCAGTAGTATATTCACTAGCGGGAGGGTGGGATCCTACAATGAGCAGTTCTTC. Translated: CASSIFTSGRVGSYNEQFF.

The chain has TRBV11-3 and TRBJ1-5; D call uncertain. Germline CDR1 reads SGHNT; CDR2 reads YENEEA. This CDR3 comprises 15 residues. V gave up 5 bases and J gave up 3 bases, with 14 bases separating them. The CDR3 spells CASSESPVPNQPQHF. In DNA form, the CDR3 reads TGTGCCAGCAGCGAATCCCCAGTCCCCAATCAGCCCCAGCATTTT.